These 6 T cell receptor beta chains came from one sample sequenced in a study of PD-L1 blockade in urothelial cancer (TCRdb year 2017). To prepare the library, the immunoSEQ multiplex PCR assay was applied. The source is immuneACCESS, and TCRdb retained only in-frame sequences with V and J called. Part of the clones is not carried over; for the studies checked, unresolved V genes explain less than half of this, and the remainder is unexplained. Counted in this sample were roughly 45,000 clones; roughly 80% of them appeared once. The ten largest clonotypes hold over 8.5% of the sample. The time point label here, explained by the study, means: peripheral blood 6 weeks after treatment start. Sequences were derived from PBMCs, sampled around atezolizumab (anti-PD-L1) treatment. The receptors were sampled from a man in his 70s with urothelial cancer.

The chain has TRBV5-4 and TRBJ2-7; D remains unclear. CDR1 SGHNT and CDR2 YYREEE come from the germline V gene (reference sequence). Trimming took off 8 bases at V and 2 bases at J, with 23 bases between the two ends. CDR3 length: 16 residues. CDR3 coding DNA: TGTGCCAGTAGACGCATACGGGTGAAGATTACCTACGAGCAGTACTTC. Amino acids: CASRRIRVKITYEQYF. Combining the CDR3 with reference TRBV5-4 and TRBJ2-7 gives the whole variable domain ETGVTQSPTHLIKTRGQQVTLRCSSQSGHNTVSWYQQALGQGPQFIFQYYREEENGRGNFPPRFSGLQFPNYSSELNVNALELDDSALYLCASRRIRVKITYEQYFGPGTRLTVT.

To note about this clone: Other DNA sequences of this sample code for an identical CDR3. The chain has TRBV5-1 and TRBJ2-1, with 9 bases lining up with TRBD2. J lost 3 bases, V lost 0 bases, and 1 base had no gene match. The CDR3 sequence is 15 residues long. Germline-derived CDR1 and CDR2 are SGHRS and YFSETQ. The CDR3 protein is CASSLGSGSYNEQFF. CDR3 DNA sequence: TGCGCCAGCAGCTTGGGTAGCGGGAGCTACAATGAGCAGTTCTTC.

This clone occurred a few times. The rearrangement uses TRBV15 and TRBJ1-4; the match to TRBD1 covers 7 bases. This CDR3 is built from 16 residues. Trimming at V came to 3 bases and at J to 4 bases, leaving 8 bases not matched to a gene. Germline CDR1 and CDR2: LNHNV and YYDKDF (reference sequence). CDR3 protein: CATSSLRDSFNEKLFF. In DNA, the CDR3 is TGTGCCACCAGCAGTCTCCGGGACAGCTTTAATGAAAAACTGTTTTTT. Full variable domain (missing parts from reference TRBV15 and TRBJ1-4): DAMVIQNPRYQVTQFGKPVTLSCSQTLNHNVMYWYQQKSSQAPKLLFHYYDKDFNNEADTPDNFQSRRPNTSFCFLDIRSPGLGDTAMYLCATSSLRDSFNEKLFFGSGTQLSVL.

This clone has a handful of counts. V gene TRBV19 combines with J gene TRBJ2-5; D is unresolved. Germline lookup yields CDR1 LNHDA and CDR2 SQIVND (reference sequence). V was clipped by 2 bases and J by 5 bases, with 12 bases between them. This CDR3 region has 14 residues. This CDR3 reads CASSISQPRETQYF. The CDR3 DNA reads as TGTGCCAGTAGTATAAGCCAGCCTAGGGAGACCCAGTACTTC.

This clone was seen more than once but under ten times. V is TRBV7-9 and J is TRBJ2-3, with 11 bases identical to TRBD2. The length of the CDR3 is 16 residues. J was trimmed by 2 bases and V by 5 bases; bases with no gene match: 6. The germline CDR1 and CDR2 sequences are SEHNR and FQNEAQ (reference sequence). For the CDR3, the DNA is TGTGCCAGCAGCGACACGACTAGCGGGACCACAGATACGCAGTATTTT. As protein: CASSDTTSGTTDTQYF.

This clone was observed a few times. The genes are TRBV14 and TRBJ2-7, with TRBD1 matching 8 bases. The CDR3 runs 16 residues. Trimming removed 3 bases from V and 6 bases from J; junction bases left unmatched: 13. Germline V CDR1 and CDR2: SGHDN, FVKESK. CDR3 nucleotide sequence: TGTGCCAGCAGCCATTTCCAACCGAAACAGGGGGGCGAGCAGTACTTC. Translating gives CASSHFQPKQGGEQYF.